This TCR beta chain was identified during a study of blood T cell repertoires in COVID-19. The V end lost 0 bases, the J end lost 4 bases, and 10 bases lay between the germline ends. The germline CDR1 and CDR2 sequences are SGDLS and YYNGEE. The CDR3 is made up of 14 amino acids. Clones were sequenced by immunoSEQ multiplex PCR, and TCRdb holds only the in-frame ones, with some missing. This table has about 180,000 clones, 70% to 90% appearing once. The TCR comes from a young man who had recovered from COVID-19. The rearrangement joins TRBV9 to TRBJ1-1; no clear D gene. The source material was peripheral blood. In nucleotides, the CDR3 is TGTGCCAGCAGCGTAGAAGCGGGGAGCACTGAAGCTTTCTTT. Encoded protein: CASSVEAGSTEAFF.